This T cell receptor beta chain was identified during a study of neurological immune-mediated disorders. Findings of the study overall: Multiple sclerosis, the disease with the least TCR clonal expansion, fell below healthy controls, whereas HTLV-1-associated myelopathy showed the most. No CDR3 amino acid sequences were shared by expanded clones across subjects, suggesting private repertoires in all groups.

This clonotype has a handful of counts. Its antigen is still unknown. 5'RACE with 10-nucleotide random UMIs produced the cDNA. TCRdb passed the 5' RACE reads through MiXCR, listing each CDR3 protein once. This sample has 25,000 to 35,000 distinct CDR3 sequences, with 9.5% to 13% found just once. The CDR3 covers 16 residues. The V gene's germline CDR1 is MNHEY and CDR2 SVGAGI. V shed 0 bases and J shed 3 bases, with 12 bases lying between them. The receptor was isolated from a woman between 55 and 75 years old in good health. Sequenced material: PBMCs. The V and J genes are TRBV6-5 and TRBJ2-1; no reliable D call. The CDR3 DNA sequence: TGTGCCAGCAGTTACTCGAGCGAATCGAACTACAATGAGCAGTTCTTC. Amino acid sequence: CASSYSSESNYNEQFF.